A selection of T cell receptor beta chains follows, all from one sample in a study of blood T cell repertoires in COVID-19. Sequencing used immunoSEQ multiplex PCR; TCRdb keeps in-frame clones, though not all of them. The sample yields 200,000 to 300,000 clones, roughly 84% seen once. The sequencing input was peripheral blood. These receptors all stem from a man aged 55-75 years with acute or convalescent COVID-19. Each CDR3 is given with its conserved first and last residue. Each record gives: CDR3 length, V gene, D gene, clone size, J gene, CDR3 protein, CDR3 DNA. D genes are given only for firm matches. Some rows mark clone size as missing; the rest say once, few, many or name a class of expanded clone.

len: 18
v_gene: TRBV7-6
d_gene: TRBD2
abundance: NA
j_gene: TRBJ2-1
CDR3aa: CASSLPSTLAGGRHEQFF
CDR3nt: TGTGCCAGCAGCTTACCCTCGACTTTAGCGGGGGGACGACACGAGCAGTTCTTC

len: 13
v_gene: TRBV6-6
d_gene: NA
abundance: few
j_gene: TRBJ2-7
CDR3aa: CASKGDRGDEQYF
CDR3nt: TGTGCCAGTAAGGGGGACCGGGGGGACGAGCAGTACTTC

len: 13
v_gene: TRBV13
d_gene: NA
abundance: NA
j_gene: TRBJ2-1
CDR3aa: CASSLDSYNEQFF
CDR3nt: TGTGCCAGCAGCTTAGACTCGTACAATGAGCAGTTCTTC

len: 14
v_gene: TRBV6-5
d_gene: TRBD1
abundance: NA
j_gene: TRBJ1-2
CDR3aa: CASSRDRGNYGYTF
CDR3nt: TGTGCCAGCAGTAGGGACAGAGGGAACTATGGCTACACCTTC

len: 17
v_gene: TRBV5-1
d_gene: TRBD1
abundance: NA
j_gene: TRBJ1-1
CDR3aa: CASRTGTGGARNTEAFF
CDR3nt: TGCGCCAGTCGAACCGGGACAGGGGGCGCGAGGAACACTGAAGCTTTCTTT

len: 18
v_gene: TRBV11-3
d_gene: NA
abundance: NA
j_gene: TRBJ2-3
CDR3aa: CASSCDPREQGGTDTQYF
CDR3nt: TGTGCCAGCAGCTGCGATCCTAGGGAACAGGGGGGGACAGATACGCAGTATTTT

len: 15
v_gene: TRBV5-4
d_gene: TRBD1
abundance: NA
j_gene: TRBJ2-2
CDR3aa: CASSFSDRGTGELFF
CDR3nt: TGTGCCAGCAGCTTCTCGGACAGGGGAACCGGGGAGCTGTTTTTT

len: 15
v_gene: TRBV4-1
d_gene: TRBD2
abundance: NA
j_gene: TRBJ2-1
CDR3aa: CASSQERGGYNEQFF
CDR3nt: TGCGCCAGCAGCCAAGAGCGGGGGGGCTACAATGAGCAGTTCTTC

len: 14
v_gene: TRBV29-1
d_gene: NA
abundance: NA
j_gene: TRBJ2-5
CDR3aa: CSVERNLDQETQYF
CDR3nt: TGCAGCGTTGAGCGGAATCTAGATCAAGAGACCCAGTACTTC

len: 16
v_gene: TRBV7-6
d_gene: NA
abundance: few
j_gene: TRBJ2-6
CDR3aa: CASSFPGDSGANVLTF
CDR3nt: TGTGCCAGCAGCTTCCCCGGAGACTCTGGGGCCAACGTCCTGACTTTC

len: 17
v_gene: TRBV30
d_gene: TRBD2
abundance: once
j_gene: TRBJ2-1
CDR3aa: CAGLALLAGGLYNEQFF
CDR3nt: TGTGCCGGGCTGGCCCTCTTAGCGGGGGGGCTGTACAATGAGCAGTTCTTC

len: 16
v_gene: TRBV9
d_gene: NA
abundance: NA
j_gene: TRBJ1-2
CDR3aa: CASSVEQGLGNYGYTF
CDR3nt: TGTGCCAGCAGCGTAGAGCAGGGACTGGGGAACTATGGCTACACCTTC

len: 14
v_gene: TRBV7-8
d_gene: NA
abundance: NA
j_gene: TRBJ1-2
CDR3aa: CASSQSTSGSGYTF
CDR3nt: TGTGCCAGCAGCCAATCAACCTCAGGAAGTGGCTACACCTTC

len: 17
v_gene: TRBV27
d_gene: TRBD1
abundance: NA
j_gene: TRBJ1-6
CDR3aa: CASSPLTGGSYNSPLHF
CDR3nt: TGTGCCAGCAGTCCACTCACAGGGGGGTCCTATAATTCACCCCTCCACTTT

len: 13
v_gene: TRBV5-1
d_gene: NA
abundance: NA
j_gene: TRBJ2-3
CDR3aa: CASSSLDRDTQYF
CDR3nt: TGCGCCAGCAGCTCATTGGACAGAGATACGCAGTATTTT

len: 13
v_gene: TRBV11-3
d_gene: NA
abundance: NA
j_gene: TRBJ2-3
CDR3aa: CASSLMASDTQYF
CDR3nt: TGTGCCAGCAGCTTGATGGCTTCGGATACGCAGTATTTT

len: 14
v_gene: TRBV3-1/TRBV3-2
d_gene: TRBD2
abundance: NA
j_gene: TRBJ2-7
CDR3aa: CASSPLAGAMEQYF
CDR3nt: TGTGCCAGCAGCCCCCTAGCGGGAGCTATGGAGCAGTACTTC

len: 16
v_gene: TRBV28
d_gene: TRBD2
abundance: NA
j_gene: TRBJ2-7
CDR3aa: CASSALKGSGNLEQYF
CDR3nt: TGTGCCAGCAGTGCCTTGAAGGGTAGCGGGAATCTTGAGCAGTACTTC

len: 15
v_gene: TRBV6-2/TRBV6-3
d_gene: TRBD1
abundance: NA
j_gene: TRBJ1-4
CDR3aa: CASSYWTGGGEKLFF
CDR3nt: TGTGCCAGCAGTTACTGGACAGGGGGCGGTGAAAAACTGTTTTTT

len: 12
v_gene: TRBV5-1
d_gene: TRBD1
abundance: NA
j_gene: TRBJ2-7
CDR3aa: CASSSGGHEQYF
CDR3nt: TGCGCCAGCAGCTCAGGGGGCCACGAGCAGTACTTC

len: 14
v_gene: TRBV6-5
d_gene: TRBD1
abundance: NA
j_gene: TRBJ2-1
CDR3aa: CASSYSAGGNEQFF
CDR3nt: TGTGCCAGCAGTTACTCGGCAGGGGGCAATGAGCAGTTCTTC

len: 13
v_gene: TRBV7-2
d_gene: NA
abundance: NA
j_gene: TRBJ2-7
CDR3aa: CASSRQVRNEQYF
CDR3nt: TGTGCCAGCAGCCGACAGGTTAGGAACGAGCAGTACTTC